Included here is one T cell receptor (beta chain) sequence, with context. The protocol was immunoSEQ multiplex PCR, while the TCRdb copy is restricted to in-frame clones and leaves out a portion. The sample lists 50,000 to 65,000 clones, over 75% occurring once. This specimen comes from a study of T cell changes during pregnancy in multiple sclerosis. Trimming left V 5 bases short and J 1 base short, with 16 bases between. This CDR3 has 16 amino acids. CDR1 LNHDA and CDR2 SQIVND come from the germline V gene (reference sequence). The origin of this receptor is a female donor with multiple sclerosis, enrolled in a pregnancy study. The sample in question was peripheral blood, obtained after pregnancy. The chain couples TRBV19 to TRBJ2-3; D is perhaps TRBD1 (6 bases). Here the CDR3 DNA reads TGTGCCAGTAGTCCGCTCCAGGGGCAGGGCACAGATACGCAGTATTTT. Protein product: CASSPLQGQGTDTQYF.